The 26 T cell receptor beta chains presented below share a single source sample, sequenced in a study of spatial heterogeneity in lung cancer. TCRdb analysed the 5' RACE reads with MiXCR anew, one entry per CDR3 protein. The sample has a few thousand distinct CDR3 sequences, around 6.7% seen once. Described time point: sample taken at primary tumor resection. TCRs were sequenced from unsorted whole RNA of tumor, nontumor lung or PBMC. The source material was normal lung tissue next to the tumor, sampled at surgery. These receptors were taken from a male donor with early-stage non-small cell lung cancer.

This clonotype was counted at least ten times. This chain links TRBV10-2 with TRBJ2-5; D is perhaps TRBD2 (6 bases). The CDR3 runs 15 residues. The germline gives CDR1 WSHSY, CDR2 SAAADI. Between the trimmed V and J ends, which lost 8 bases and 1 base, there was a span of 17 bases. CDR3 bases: TGCGCCAGCTGGGGGGTCTTCGGGGTCCAAGAGACCCAGTACTTC. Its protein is CASWGVFGVQETQYF.

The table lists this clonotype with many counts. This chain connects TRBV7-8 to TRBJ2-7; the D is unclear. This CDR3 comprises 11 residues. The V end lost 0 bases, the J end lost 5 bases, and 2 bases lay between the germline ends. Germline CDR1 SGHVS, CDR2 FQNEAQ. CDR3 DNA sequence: TGTGCCAGCAGCTTAGCGCACGAGCAGTACTTC. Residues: CASSLAHEQYF.

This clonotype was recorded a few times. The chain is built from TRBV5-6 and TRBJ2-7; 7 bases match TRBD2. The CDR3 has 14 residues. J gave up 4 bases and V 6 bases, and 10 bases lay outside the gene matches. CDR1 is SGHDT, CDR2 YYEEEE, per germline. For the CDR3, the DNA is TGTGCCAGCACCTCCCTTGCGGGGGTGTACGAGCAGTACTTC. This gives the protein CASTSLAGVYEQYF.

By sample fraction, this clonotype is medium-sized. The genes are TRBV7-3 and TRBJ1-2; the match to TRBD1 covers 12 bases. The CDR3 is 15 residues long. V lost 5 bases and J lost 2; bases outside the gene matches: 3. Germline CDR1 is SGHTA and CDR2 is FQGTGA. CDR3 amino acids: CASSPGQGANYGYTF. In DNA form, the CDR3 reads TGTGCCAGCAGCCCGGGACAGGGGGCGAACTATGGCTACACCTTC.

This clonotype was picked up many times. CDR3 residues: CASSPFPRGTSTDTQYF. Written as DNA, the CDR3 is TGTGCCAGCAGCCCTTTCCCACGGGGTACTAGCACAGATACGCAGTATTTT. The chain is built from TRBV7-6 and TRBJ2-3; tentative D call: TRBD2 (5 bases). This CDR3 has 17 amino acids. V lost 5 bases to trimming and J lost 0 bases, with 18 bases between them. Per germline, CDR1 SGHVS and CDR2 FNYEAQ.

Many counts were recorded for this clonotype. The DNA of the CDR3 is TGCAGCGGTATGACGGGGAACACTGAAGCTTTCTTT. Translated: CSGMTGNTEAFF. V gene TRBV29-1 combines with J gene TRBJ1-1; unclear D gene. V dropped 7 bases and J dropped 1 base, with 10 bases sitting between them. CDR3 length: 12 residues. Per germline, CDR1 SQVTM and CDR2 ANQGSEA.

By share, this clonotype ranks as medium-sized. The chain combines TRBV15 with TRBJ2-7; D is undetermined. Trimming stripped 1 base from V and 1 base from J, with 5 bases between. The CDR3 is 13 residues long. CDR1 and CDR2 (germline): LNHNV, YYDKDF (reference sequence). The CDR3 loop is CATSRGRSYEQYF. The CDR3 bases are TGTGCCACCAGCAGAGGCAGATCCTACGAGCAGTACTTC.

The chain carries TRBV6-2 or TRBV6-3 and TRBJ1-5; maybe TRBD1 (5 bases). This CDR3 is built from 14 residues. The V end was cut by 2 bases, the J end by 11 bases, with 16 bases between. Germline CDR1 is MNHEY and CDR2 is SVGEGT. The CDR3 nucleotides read TGTGCCAGCAGTTACCCGGGACTCCTGCCGGCCCAGCATTTT. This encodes CASSYPGLLPAQHF.

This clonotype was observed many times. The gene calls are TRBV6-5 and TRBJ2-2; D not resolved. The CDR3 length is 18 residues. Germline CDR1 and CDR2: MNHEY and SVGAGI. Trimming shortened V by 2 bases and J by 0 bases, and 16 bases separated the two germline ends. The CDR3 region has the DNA TGTGCCAGCAGTTACGATAACTGGGGTTCCGCGAACACCGGGGAGCTGTTTTTT. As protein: CASSYDNWGSANTGELFF.

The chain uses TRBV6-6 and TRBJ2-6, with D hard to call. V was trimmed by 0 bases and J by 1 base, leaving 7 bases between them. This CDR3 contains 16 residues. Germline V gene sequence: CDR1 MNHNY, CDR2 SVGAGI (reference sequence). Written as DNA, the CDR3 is TGTGCCAGCAGTTACTCAAAGGCATCTGGGGCCAACGTCCTGACTTTC. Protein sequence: CASSYSKASGANVLTF.

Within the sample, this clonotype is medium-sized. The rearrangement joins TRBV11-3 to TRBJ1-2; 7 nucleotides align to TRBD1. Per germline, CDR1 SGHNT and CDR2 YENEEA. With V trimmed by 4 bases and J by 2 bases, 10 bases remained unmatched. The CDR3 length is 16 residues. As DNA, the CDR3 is TGTGCCAGCAGCTCAGAGGCTATGACAGGGAACTATGGCTACACCTTC. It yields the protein CASSSEAMTGNYGYTF.

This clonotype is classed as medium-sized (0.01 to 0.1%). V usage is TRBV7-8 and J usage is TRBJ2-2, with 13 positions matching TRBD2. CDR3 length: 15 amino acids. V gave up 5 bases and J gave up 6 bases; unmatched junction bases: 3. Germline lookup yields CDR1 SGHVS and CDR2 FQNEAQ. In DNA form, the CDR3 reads TGTGCCAGCAGCATTACTAGCGGGGGGGCCGGGGAGCTGTTTTTT. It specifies CASSITSGGAGELFF.

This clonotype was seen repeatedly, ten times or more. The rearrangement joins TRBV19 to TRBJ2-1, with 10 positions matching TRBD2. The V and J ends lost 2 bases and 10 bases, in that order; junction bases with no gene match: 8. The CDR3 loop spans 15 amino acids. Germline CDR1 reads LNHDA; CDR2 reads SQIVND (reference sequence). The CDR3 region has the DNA TGTGCCAGTAGTATAAGGAGCGGGGGGGCGGAAGAGCAGTTCTTC. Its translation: CASSIRSGGAEEQFF.

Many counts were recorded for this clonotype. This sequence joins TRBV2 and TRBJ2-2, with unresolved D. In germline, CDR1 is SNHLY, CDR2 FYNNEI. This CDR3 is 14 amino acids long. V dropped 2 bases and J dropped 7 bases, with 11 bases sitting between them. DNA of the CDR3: TGTGCCAGCAGTGAAAACGGTGGAATCGGGGAGCTGTTTTTT. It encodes CASSENGGIGELFF.

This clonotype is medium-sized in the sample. The CDR3 loop is CAWITSTDTQYF. In DNA form, the CDR3 reads TGTGCCTGGATTACTAGCACAGATACGCAGTATTTT. J is TRBJ2-3 and V is TRBV30, with D unclear. The CDR3 contains 12 residues. V was cut by 4 bases and J by 0 bases, with 5 bases left in between. CDR1 and CDR2 (germline): GTSNPN, SVGIG (reference sequence).

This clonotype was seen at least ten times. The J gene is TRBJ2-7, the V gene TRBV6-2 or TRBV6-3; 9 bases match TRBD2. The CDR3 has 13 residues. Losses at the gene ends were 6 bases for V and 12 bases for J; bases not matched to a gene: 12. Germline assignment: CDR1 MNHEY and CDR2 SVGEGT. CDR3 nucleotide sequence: TGTGCCAGCAGCCGACTAGCGGATTCTCGTGGGTACGTC. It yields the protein CASSRLADSRGYV.

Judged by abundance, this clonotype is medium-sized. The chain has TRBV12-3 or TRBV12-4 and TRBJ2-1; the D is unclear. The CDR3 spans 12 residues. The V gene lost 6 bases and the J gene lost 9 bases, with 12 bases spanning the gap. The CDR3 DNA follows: TGTGCCAGCAGGCTATCATCGGTTGAGCAGTTCTTC. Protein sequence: CASRLSSVEQFF.

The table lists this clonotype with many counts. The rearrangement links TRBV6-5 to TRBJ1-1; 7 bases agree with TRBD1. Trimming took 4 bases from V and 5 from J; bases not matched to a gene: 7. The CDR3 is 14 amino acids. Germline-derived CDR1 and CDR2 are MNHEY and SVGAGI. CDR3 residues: CASSSRTGATEAFF. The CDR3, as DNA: TGTGCCAGCAGTTCACGAACAGGGGCAACTGAAGCTTTCTTT.

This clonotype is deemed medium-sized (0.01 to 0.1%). This CDR3 reads CASSKGLAGNTGELFF. CDR3 nucleotides: TGTGCCAGCAGCAAGGGACTAGCAGGCAACACCGGGGAGCTGTTTTTT. The chain employs TRBV7-2 and TRBJ2-2; 9 bases map to TRBD2. The V segment lost 5 bases and the J segment 2 bases; nucleotides outside the gene matches: 6. CDR1 and CDR2 from the germline V gene are SGHTA and FQGNSA. CDR3 size: 16 residues.

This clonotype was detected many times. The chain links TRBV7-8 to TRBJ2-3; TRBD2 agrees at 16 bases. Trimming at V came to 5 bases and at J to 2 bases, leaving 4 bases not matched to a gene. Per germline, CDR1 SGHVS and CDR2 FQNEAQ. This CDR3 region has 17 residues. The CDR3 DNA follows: TGTGCCAGCAGCCTAGGGACTAGCGGGAGGGCCACAGATACGCAGTATTTT. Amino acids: CASSLGTSGRATDTQYF.

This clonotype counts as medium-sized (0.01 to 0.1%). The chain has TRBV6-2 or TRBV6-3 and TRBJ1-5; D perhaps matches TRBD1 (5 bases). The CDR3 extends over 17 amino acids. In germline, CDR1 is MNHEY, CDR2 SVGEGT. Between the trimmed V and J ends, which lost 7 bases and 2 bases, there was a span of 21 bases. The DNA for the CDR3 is TGTGCCAGCAAAAAGTGGGGTCAGGGAGGGGGCAATCAGCCCCAGCATTTT. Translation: CASKKWGQGGGNQPQHF.

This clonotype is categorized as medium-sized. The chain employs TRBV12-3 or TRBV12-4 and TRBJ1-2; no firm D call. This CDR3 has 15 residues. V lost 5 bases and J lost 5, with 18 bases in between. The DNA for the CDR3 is TGTGCCAGCAGTCGCGGGTTCGAGACGCGGTATGGCTACACCTTC. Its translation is CASSRGFETRYGYTF.

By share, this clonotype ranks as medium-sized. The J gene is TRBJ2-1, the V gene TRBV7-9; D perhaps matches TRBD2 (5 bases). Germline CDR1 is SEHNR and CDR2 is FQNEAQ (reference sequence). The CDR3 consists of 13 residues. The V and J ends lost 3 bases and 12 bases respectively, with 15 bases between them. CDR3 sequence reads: CASSFTSSVGQFF. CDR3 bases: TGTGCCAGCAGCTTTACTAGTTCGGTGGGGCAGTTCTTC.

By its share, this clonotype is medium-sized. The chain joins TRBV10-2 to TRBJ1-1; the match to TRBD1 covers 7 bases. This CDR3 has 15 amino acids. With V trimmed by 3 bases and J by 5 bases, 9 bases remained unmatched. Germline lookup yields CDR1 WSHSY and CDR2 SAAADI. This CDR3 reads CASSDWGQKGTEAFF. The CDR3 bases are TGCGCCAGCAGTGATTGGGGACAGAAGGGGACTGAAGCTTTCTTT.

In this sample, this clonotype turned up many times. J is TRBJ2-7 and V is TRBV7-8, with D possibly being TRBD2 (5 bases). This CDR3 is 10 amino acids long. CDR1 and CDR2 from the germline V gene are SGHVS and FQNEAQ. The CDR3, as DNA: TGCGCCGTCGGGATCTACGAGCAGTACGTC. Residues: CAVGIYEQYV.

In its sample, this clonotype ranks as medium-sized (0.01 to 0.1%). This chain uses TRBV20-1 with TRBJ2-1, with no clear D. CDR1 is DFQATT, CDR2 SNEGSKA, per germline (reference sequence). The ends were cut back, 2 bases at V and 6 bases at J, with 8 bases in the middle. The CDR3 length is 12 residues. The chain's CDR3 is CSARTHSNEQFF. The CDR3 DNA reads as TGCAGTGCTAGAACCCATTCCAATGAGCAGTTCTTC.